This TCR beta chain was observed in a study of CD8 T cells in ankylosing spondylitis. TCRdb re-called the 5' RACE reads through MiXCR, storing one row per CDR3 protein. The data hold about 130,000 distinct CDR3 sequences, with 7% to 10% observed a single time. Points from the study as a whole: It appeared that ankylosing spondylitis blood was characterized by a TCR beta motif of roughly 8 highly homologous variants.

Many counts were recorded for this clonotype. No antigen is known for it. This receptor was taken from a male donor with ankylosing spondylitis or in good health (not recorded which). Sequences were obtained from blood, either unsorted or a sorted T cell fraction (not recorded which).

CDR3: CSARAAGRADYNSPLHF. Here the CDR3 DNA reads TGCAGTGCTAGAGCCGCAGGGCGCGCCGATTATAATTCACCCCTCCACTTT. The chain employs TRBV20-1 and TRBJ1-6, with D possibly being TRBD1 (5 bases). CDR3 size: 17 residues. The germline V gene has CDR1 DFQATT and CDR2 SNEGSKA (reference sequence). Trimming stripped 1 base from V and 4 bases from J, with 17 bases between.